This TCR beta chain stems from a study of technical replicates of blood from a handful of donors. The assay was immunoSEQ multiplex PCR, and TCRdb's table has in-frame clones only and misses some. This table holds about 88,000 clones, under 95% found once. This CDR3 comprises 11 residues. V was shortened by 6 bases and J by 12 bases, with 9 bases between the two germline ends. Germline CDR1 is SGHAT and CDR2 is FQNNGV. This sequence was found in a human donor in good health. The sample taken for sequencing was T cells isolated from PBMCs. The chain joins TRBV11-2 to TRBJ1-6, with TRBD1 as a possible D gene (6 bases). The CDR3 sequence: CASRLRGPLHF. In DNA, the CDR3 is TGTGCCAGCAGGCTCAGGGGACCCCTCCACTTT.